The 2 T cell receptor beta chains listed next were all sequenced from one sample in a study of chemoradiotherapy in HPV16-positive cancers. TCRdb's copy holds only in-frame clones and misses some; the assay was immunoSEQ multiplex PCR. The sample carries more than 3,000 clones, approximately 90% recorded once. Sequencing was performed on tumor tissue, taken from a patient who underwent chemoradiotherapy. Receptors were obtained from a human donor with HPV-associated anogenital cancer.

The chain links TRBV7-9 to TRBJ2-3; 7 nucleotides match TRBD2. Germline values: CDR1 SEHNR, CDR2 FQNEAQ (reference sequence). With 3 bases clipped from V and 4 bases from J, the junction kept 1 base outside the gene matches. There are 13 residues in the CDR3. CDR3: CASSFGRADTQYF. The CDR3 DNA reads TGTGCCAGCAGCTTTGGGAGGGCAGATACGCAGTATTTT.

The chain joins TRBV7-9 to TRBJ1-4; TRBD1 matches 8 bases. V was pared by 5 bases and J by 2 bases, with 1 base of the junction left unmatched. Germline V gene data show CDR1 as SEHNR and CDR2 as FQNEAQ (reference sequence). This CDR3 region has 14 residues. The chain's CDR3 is CASSQGATNEKLFF. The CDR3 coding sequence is TGTGCCAGCAGCCAGGGGGCGACTAATGAAAAACTGTTTTTT.